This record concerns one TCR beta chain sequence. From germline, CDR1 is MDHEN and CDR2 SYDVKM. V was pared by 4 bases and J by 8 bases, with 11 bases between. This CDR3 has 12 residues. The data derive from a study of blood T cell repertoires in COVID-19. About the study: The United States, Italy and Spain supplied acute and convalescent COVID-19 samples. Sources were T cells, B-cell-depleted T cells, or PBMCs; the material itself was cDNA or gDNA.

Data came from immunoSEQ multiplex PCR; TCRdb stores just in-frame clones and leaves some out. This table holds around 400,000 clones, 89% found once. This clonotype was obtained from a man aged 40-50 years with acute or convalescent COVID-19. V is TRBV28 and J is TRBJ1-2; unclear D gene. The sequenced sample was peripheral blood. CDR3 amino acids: CASSSTRRGYTF. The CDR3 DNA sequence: TGTGCCAGCAGTTCCACCCGGAGGGGCTACACCTTC.